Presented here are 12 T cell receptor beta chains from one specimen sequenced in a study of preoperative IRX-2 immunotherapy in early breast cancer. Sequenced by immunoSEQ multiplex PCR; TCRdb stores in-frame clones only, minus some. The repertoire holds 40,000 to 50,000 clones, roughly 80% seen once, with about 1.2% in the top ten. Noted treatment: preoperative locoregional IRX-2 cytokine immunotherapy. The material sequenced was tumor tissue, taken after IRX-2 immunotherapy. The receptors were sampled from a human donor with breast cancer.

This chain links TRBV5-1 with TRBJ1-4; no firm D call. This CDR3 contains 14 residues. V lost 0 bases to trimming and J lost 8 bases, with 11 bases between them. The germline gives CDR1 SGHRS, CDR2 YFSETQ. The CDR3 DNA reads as TGCGCCAGCAGCTTGGGTGGTGTCGGAGAAAAACTGTTTTTT. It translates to CASSLGGVGEKLFF.

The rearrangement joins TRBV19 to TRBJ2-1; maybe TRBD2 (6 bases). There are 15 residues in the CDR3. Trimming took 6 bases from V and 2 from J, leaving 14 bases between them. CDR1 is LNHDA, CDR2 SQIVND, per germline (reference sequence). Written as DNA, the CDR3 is TGTGCCAGTAGAAGGCAGCGGGCGGCCTACAATGAGCAGTTCTTC. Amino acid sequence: CASRRQRAAYNEQFF.

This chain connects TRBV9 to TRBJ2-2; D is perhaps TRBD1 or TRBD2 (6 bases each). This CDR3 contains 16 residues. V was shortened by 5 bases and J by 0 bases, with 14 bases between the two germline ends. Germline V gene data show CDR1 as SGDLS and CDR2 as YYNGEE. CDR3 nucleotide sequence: TGTGCCAGCAGTTTATACGGGGGCCCGAACACCGGGGAGCTGTTTTTT. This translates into CASSLYGGPNTGELFF.

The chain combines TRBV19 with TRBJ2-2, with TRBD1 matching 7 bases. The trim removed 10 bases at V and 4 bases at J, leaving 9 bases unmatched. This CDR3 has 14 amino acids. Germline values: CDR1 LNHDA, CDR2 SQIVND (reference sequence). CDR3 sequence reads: CATTRQGSTGELFF. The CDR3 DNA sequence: TGTGCCACTACACGACAGGGAAGCACCGGGGAGCTGTTTTTT.

In DNA form, the CDR3 reads TGTGCCAGCAGCCCTAAACAGGGATGGAATCAGCCCCAGCATTTT. This encodes CASSPKQGWNQPQHF. The chain employs TRBV28 and TRBJ1-5; D might be TRBD1 (6 bases). Trimming left V 6 bases short and J 4 bases short, with 16 bases between. The CDR3 consists of 15 residues. Germline V gene sequence: CDR1 MDHEN, CDR2 SYDVKM.

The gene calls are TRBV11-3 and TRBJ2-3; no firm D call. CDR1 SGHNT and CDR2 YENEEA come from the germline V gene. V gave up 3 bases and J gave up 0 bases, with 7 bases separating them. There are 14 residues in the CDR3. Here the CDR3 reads CASSLARSTDTQYF. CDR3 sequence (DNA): TGTGCCAGCAGCTTGGCTAGAAGCACAGATACGCAGTATTTT.

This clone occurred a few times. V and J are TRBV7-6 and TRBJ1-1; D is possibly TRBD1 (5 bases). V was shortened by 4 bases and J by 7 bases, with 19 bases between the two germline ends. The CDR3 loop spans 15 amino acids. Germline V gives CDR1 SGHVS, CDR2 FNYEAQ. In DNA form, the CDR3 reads TGTGCCAGCAGCTCCCGTTCCTGGGGCCGGAATGAAGCTTTCTTT. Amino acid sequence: CASSSRSWGRNEAFF.

CDR3 in amino acids: CASRGSTGLGGYTF. Written as DNA, the CDR3 is TGTGCCAGCAGAGGTTCGACAGGGTTGGGTGGCTACACCTTC. The V gene is TRBV6-8, the J gene TRBJ1-2, with 7 positions matching TRBD1. Germline V gene lookup returns CDR1 MNHGY and CDR2 SAAAGT. This CDR3 has 14 residues. The V gene end was trimmed by 6 bases and the J gene end by 7 bases; junction bases not matched to a gene: 11.

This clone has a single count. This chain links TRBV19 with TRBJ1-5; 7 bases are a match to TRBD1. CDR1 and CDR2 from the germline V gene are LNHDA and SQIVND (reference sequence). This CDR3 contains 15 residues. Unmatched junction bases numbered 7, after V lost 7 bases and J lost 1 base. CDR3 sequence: CASTRGGVSNQPQHF. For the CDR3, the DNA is TGTGCCAGTACCAGGGGGGGAGTGAGCAATCAGCCCCAGCATTTT.

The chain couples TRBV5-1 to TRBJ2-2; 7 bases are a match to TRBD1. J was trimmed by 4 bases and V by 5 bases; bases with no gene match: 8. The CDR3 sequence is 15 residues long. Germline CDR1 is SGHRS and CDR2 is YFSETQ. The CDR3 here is CASRARGQPTGELFF. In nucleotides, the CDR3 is TGCGCCAGCAGAGCGAGGGGACAGCCCACCGGGGAGCTGTTTTTT.

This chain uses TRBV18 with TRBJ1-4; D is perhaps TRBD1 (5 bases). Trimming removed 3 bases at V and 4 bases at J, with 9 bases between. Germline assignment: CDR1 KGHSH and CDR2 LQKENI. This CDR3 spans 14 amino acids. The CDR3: CASSPQQVNEKLFF. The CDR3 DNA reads TGTGCCAGCTCACCGCAACAGGTTAATGAAAAACTGTTTTTT.

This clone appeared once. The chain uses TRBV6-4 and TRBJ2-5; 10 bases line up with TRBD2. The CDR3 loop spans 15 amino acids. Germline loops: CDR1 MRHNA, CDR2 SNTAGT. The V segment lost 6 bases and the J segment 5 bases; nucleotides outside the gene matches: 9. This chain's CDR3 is CASSPQLAGVETQYF. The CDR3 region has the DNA TGTGCCAGCAGCCCCCAGCTAGCGGGAGTTGAGACCCAGTACTTC.